The T cell receptor (beta chain) described here comes from a study of naive and memory T cell subsets. This clonotype was picked up many times. The V and J ends lost 6 bases and 7 bases, in that order; junction bases with no gene match: 8. CDR1 and CDR2 from the germline V gene are MGHRA and YSYEKL. The CDR3 loop spans 14 amino acids. The beta constant-region primer was an equimolar mix of two oligonucleotides covering TRBC1 and TRBC2. Ligated cDNA was amplified by four rounds of PCR with nested alpha and beta constant-region primers and SP2. TCRdb passed the UMI-ligation and nested PCR reads through MiXCR, listing each CDR3 protein once. The table has tens of thousands of distinct CDR3 sequences, 13% seen once.

This clonotype originated in a human donor in good health. This chain uses TRBV4-1 with TRBJ2-7; 11 bases are a match to TRBD1. Sequencing was done on a sample of effector memory CD4+ T cells from blood. Documented subset: effector memory, CD45RA- CD27-. The CDR3 nucleotides are TGCGCCAGCAGTCACGGACAGGGGGCAGGTGAGCAGTACTTC. Translating it yields CASSHGQGAGEQYF.